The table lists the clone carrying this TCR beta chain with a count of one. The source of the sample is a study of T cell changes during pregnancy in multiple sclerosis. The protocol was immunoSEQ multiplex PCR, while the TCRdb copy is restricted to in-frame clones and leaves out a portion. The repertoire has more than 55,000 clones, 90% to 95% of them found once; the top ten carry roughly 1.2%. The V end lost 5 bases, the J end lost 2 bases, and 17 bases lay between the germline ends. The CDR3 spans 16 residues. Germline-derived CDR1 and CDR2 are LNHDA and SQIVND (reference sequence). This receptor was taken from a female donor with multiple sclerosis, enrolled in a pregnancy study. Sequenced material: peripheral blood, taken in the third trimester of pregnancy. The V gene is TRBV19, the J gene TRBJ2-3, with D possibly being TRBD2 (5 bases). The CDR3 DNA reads TGTGCCAGTAGTTCAGCCTTAGCGCCACACACAGATACGCAGTATTTT. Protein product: CASSSALAPHTDTQYF.